The table lists the clone carrying this TCR beta chain with a few counts. This entry belongs to a study of CD8+ T cells in alopecia areata. Overall study: Tofacitinib lasted 6 to 18 months, then 6 months off drug.

Extracted RNA was reverse transcribed, and the resulting cDNA served as sequencing template. The protocol was immunoSEQ multiplex PCR, while the TCRdb copy is restricted to in-frame clones and leaves out a portion. Found here are 100,000 to 150,000 clones, about 57% of them singletons; the top ten hold less than 5.5%. The sequence came from a human donor with alopecia areata. The specimen comprised CD4+ T cells sorted from blood, sampled at week 0.

The CDR3 is CAISESSGDMNIQYF. DNA of the CDR3: TGTGCCATCAGTGAGTCCTCGGGAGACATGAACATTCAGTACTTC. The chain couples TRBV10-3 to TRBJ2-4; weak D call: TRBD2 (6 bases). Germline values: CDR1 ENHRY, CDR2 SYGVKD. The V end was cut by 0 bases, the J end by 7 bases, with 13 bases between. The CDR3 spans 15 residues.